Listed below are T cell receptor beta chains from one sample, sequenced in a study of cytomegalovirus exposure and HLA in healthy donors. Produced via immunoSEQ multiplex PCR; TCRdb's table is partial and in-frame only. In all, the sample yields about 160,000 clones. What was sequenced was PBMCs. Receptor source: a man aged 30-40 years in good health and CMV-seronegative. The CDR3 runs from the conserved cysteine through the conserved F or W. Fields, in order: CDR3 length, D gene, J gene, V gene, CDR3 DNA, CDR3 protein. The D gene is left open where the match is weak.

18	-	TRBJ2-2	TRBV4-3	TGCGCCAGCAGCCAAGTTTATACAGGCACTAGCAGCACCGGGGAGCTGTTTTTT	CASSQVYTGTSSTGELFF
14	-	TRBJ1-1	TRBV6-6	TGTGCCAGCAGTTTCACAGGGCGGGGGACTGAAGCTTTCTTT	CASSFTGRGTEAFF
16	-	TRBJ2-1	TRBV4-3	TGCGCCAGCAGCCAAGCGGCAGGGGGGTCCTACAATGAGCAGTTCTTC	CASSQAAGGSYNEQFF
16	-	TRBJ1-3	TRBV5-1	TGCGCCAGCAGCTTGGGCACGGGGAGCTCTGGAAACACCATATATTTT	CASSLGTGSSGNTIYF
11	-	TRBJ2-7	TRBV29-1	TGCAGCGTTCGGCGCGGGTACGAGCAGTACTTC	CSVRRGYEQYF
18	-	TRBJ2-2	TRBV21-1	TGTGCCAGCAGCGACCGGAGGCCTAGCGGGCCGAACACCGGGGAGCTGTTTTTT	CASSDRRPSGPNTGELFF
14	TRBD2	TRBJ2-1	TRBV30	TGTGCCTGGAGTCGGCGGGAGGAGTACAATGAGCAGTTCTTC	CAWSRREEYNEQFF
17	-	TRBJ2-7	TRBV21-1	TGTGCCAGCAAGTCGCCCCTTAACGACTGGCTATCCTACGAGCAGTACTTC	CASKSPLNDWLSYEQYF
14	TRBD1	TRBJ2-7	TRBV5-1	TGCGCCAGCAGCCCGGCAGGGGGCTACCACGAGCAGTACTTC	CASSPAGGYHEQYF
14	TRBD1	TRBJ1-1	TRBV5-1	TGCGCCAGCAGCCGGGACAGCATGAACACTGAAGCTTTCTTT	CASSRDSMNTEAFF
12	-	TRBJ2-5	TRBV7-9	TGTGCCAGCAGGGTGCAGTCGGAGACCCAGTACTTC	CASRVQSETQYF
15	-	TRBJ1-3	TRBV25-1	TGTGCCAGCAGCCAAGCAGGGTTCTCTGGAAACACCATATATTTT	CASSQAGFSGNTIYF
15	TRBD1	TRBJ2-7	TRBV4-3	TGCGCCAGCAGCCAAGAAAGGACAGGGTACCGGGAGCAGTACTTC	CASSQERTGYREQYF
13	-	TRBJ1-2	TRBV9	TGTGCCAGCAGCCCGGGGGGGTTCGGCGGCTACACCTTC	CASSPGGFGGYTF
17	TRBD2	TRBJ2-1	TRBV7-2	TGTGCCAGCAGCTTACATAACCCCGGAGCGGGAGAGAGTGAGCAGTTCTTC	CASSLHNPGAGESEQFF
16	-	TRBJ1-2	TRBV5-5	TGTGCCAGCAGCGAAGCAACAGGGAATCTCAACTATGGCTACACCTTC	CASSEATGNLNYGYTF
13	-	TRBJ1-2	TRBV2	TGTGCCAGCAGTGACCAGGGTAGCTATGGCTACACCTTC	CASSDQGSYGYTF
12	TRBD1	TRBJ1-1	TRBV2	TGTGCCAGCAGTGATCGGGACAGGGCAGCTTTCTTT	CASSDRDRAAFF
14	-	TRBJ2-1	TRBV4-1	TGCGCCAGCAGCCAAAGGGCCGGGGTACGGGAGCAGTTCTTC	CASSQRAGVREQFF
17	TRBD2	TRBJ2-2	TRBV7-6	TGTGCCAGCAGCTCGTTCCTTGTGGCGGGGGATTCCGGGGAGCTGTTTTTT	CASSSFLVAGDSGELFF
16	TRBD1	TRBJ2-1	TRBV19	TGTGCCAGTATGGTCCAGGGGGCTTTACAAAAGGATGAGCAGTTCTTC	CASMVQGALQKDEQFF
15	-	TRBJ1-1	TRBV19	TGTGCCAGTAGCTCCCAGGGGCGAGGAAACACTGAAGCTTTCTTT	CASSSQGRGNTEAFF
15	TRBD1	TRBJ1-2	TRBV19	TGTGCCAGTAGTAGACAGGACAGGAGAATCTATGGCTACACCTTC	CASSRQDRRIYGYTF
15	-	TRBJ2-1	TRBV6-4	TGTGCCAGCAGTGAACAGGGTTCTGGCTACAATGAGCAGTTCTTC	CASSEQGSGYNEQFF
16	-	TRBJ1-4	TRBV4-1	TGCGCCAGCAGCCAAACCGGGACTCCCCTGAGGGAAAAACTGTTTTTT	CASSQTGTPLREKLFF
15	-	TRBJ2-7	TRBV7-9	TGTGCCAGCAGCTTAGATGCAGGGGCTTCCTACGAGCAGTACTTC	CASSLDAGASYEQYF
14	-	TRBJ1-5	TRBV5-1	TGCGCCAGCAAGGAAGGCAGGGGTAATCAGCCCCAGCATTTT	CASKEGRGNQPQHF
16	TRBD1	TRBJ1-3	TRBV5-5	TGTGCCAGCAGCCCGGGACAGGGGGTAGTTGGAAACACCATATATTTT	CASSPGQGVVGNTIYF
14	-	TRBJ2-7	TRBV11-3	TGTGCCAGCAGCTCTCCCCCACGGTCCTACGAGCAGTACTTC	CASSSPPRSYEQYF
13	-	TRBJ2-5	TRBV7-2	TGTGCCAGCAGCTATGGCGGCAAAGAGACCCAGTACTTC	CASSYGGKETQYF
11	-	TRBJ1-1	TRBV7-9	TGTGCCAGCTCCCCATACACTGAAGCTTTCTTT	CASSPYTEAFF
15	-	TRBJ1-1	TRBV19	TGTGCCAGTAGTATAGTGGGCACCTTGAACACTGAAGCTTTCTTT	CASSIVGTLNTEAFF
15	TRBD2	TRBJ2-2	TRBV28	TGTGCCAGCAGTTCGGGCGGGAGCGGGACCGGGGAGCTGTTTTTT	CASSSGGSGTGELFF
14	-	TRBJ1-4	TRBV2	TGTGCCAGCAACGACAGATCAACTAATGAAAAACTGTTTTTT	CASNDRSTNEKLFF
15	TRBD2	TRBJ2-7	TRBV10-3	TGTGCCATCAGGACTAGCGGGAGGACCTCCTACGAGCAGTACTTC	CAIRTSGRTSYEQYF
14	TRBD1	TRBJ1-1	TRBV28	TGTGCCAGCAGAATGACAGGGCCGTACACTGAAGCTTTCTTT	CASRMTGPYTEAFF
15	-	TRBJ2-7	TRBV11-2	TGTGCCAGCAGCTTAGTTAAGTGGAGTTCACCCGAGCAGTACTTC	CASSLVKWSSPEQYF
14	TRBD1	TRBJ1-2	TRBV10-2	TGCGCCAGCAGTGAAGACAGGGCCTTAGGTGGCTACACCTTC	CASSEDRALGGYTF
15	-	TRBJ1-2	TRBV9	TGTGCCAGCAGCGGGGGGGTCCTTAGGGACTATGGCTACACCTTC	CASSGGVLRDYGYTF
14	TRBD2	TRBJ2-1	TRBV10-3	TGTGCCGTAAAGATGTTAGCGGGGGAGAATGAGCAGTTCTTC	CAVKMLAGENEQFF
13	-	TRBJ1-4	TRBV30	TGTGCCTGGAGTCTGTTAGTGAGGAAAAAACTGTTTTTT	CAWSLLVRKKLFF